There are many counts of the clone carrying this T cell receptor (beta chain). Its specificity is unknown. This entry is derived from a study of T cells in Graves' hyperthyroidism and ophthalmopathy. Study-level findings and limits: Appearing also in blood were most of the thyroid clonotypes expanded above 0.001. Before onset, by a median of about six months, the model predicted ophthalmopathy.

Stable Graves' hyperthyroidism meant no ophthalmopathy progression within 18 months. Orbital computed tomography and thyroid ultrasound, together with serum TRAb and thyroxine and clinical symptoms, were used for diagnoses. TCR beta CDR3 regions were amplified from RNA. The TCR CDR3 was amplified in a first-round RT-PCR using the HTBI primer set. TCRdb redid the calling of the multiplex PCR reads with MiXCR, one entry per CDR3 protein. The sample records around 500,000 distinct CDR3 sequences, less than 15% being singletons. The CDR3 sequence is 16 residues long. The germline V gene encodes CDR1 SGHRS and CDR2 YFSETQ. Trimming removed 3 bases from V and 0 bases from J; junction bases left unmatched: 5.

The sequence was obtained from a woman aged 40 to 55 with Graves' hyperthyroidism. The J gene is TRBJ2-3, the V gene TRBV5-1; 9 positions match TRBD1. Sequencing used blood. The DNA for the CDR3 is TGCGCCAGCAGCTACGGACAGGGGCGAAGCACAGATACGCAGTATTTT. It encodes CASSYGQGRSTDTQYF.